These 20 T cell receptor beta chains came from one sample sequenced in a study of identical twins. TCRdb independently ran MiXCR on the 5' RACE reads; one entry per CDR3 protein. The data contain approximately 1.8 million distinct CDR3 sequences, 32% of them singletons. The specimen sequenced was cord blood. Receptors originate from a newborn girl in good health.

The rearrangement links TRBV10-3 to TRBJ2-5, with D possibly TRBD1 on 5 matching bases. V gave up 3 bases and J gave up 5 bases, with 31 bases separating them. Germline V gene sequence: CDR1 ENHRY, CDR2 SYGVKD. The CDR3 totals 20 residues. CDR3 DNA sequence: TGTGCCATCAGTGAAAGGGTGGCACAGGTTTTTGCAGACTTGAGGGAGACCCAGTACTTC. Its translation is CAISERVAQVFADLRETQYF.

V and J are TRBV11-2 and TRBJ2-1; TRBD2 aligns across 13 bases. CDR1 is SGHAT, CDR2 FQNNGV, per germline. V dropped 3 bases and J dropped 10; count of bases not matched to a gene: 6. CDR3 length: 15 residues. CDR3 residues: CASSFTSGGAREQFF. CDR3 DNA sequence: TGTGCCAGCAGCTTCACTAGCGGGGGGGCGAGGGAGCAGTTCTTC.

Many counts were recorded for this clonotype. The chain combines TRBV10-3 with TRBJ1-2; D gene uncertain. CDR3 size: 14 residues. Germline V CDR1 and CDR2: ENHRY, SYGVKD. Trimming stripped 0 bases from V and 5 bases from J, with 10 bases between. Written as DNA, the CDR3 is TGTGCCATCAGTGAGTCGTGGGGTAGATATGGCTACACCTTC. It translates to CAISESWGRYGYTF.

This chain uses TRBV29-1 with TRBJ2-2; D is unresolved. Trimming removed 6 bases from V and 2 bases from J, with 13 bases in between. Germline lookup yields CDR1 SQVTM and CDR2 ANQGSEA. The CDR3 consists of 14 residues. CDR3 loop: CSVQRLGNTGELFF. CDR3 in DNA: TGCAGCGTCCAACGCTTAGGCAACACCGGGGAGCTGTTTTTT.

CDR3 residues: CSASLGPTYNEQYF. The CDR3 DNA is TGCAGTGCTAGTTTAGGGCCCACCTACAATGAGCAGTACTTC. The chain is built from TRBV20-1 and TRBJ2-1; D gene ambiguous. Judging by the DNA end, TRBJ2-7 fits better; the J call may be wrong. CDR1 and CDR2 (germline): DFQATT, SNEGSKA (reference sequence). The CDR3 has 14 residues.

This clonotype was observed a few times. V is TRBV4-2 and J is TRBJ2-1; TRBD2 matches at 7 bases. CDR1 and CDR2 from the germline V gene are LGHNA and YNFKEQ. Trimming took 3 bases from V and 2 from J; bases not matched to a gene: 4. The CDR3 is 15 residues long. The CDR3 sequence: CASSQPLAAYNEQFF. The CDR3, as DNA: TGTGCCAGCAGCCAGCCCCTAGCGGCCTACAATGAGCAGTTCTTC.

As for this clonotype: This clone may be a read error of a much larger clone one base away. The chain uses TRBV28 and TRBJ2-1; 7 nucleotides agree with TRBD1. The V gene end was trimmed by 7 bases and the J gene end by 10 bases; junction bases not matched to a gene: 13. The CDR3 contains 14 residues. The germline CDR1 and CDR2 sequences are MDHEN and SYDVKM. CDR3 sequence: CASIEGASSYEQFF. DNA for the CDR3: TGTGCCAGCATCGAGGGGGCTAGCTCCTACGAGCAGTTCTTC.

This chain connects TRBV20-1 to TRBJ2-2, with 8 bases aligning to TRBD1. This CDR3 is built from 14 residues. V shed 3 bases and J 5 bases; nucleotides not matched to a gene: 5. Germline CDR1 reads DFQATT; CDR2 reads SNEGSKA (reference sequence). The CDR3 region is CSASQGAGTGELFF. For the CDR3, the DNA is TGCAGTGCTAGCCAGGGGGCGGGTACCGGGGAGCTGTTTTTT.

For the CDR3, the DNA is TGTGCCAGCACGGGTGTGAACACTGAAGCTTTCTTT. Translation: CASTGVNTEAFF. The chain has TRBV6-5 and TRBJ1-1; D ambiguous. The V end was cut by 7 bases, the J end by 0 bases, with 6 bases between. CDR1 is MNHEY and CDR2 is SVGAGI in the germline V gene. The CDR3 contains 12 residues.

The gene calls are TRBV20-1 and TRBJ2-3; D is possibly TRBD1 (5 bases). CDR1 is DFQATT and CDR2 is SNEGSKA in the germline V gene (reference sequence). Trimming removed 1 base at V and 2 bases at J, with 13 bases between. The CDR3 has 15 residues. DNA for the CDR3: TGCAGTGCTAGAGGGGGAAGGGGCAACACAGATACGCAGTATTTT. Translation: CSARGGRGNTDTQYF.

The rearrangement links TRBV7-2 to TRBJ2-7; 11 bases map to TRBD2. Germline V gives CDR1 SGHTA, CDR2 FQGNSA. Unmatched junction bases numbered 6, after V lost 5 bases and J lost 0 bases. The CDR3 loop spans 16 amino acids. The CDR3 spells CASSPTSGTPSYEQYF. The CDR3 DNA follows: TGTGCCAGCAGCCCGACTAGCGGGACCCCCTCCTACGAGCAGTACTTC.

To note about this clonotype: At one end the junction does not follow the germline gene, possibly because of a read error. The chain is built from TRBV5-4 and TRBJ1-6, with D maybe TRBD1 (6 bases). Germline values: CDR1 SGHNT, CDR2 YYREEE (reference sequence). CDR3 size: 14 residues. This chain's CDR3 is CASSSDRNNSPPHF. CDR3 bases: TGTGCCAGCAGCTCCGACAGGAATAATTCACCCCCCCACTTT.

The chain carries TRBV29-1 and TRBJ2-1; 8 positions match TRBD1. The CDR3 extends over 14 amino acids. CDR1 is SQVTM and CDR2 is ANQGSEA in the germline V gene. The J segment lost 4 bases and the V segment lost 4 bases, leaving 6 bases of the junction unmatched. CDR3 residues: CSVGGDRGYNEQFF. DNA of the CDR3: TGCAGCGTTGGGGGAGACAGGGGTTACAATGAGCAGTTCTTC.

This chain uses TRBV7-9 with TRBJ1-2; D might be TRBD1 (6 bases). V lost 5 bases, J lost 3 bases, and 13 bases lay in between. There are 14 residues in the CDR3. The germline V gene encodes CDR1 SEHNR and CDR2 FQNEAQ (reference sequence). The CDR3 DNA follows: TGTGCCAGCAGCCCGCAACGACAGGACTATGGCTACACCTTC. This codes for CASSPQRQDYGYTF.

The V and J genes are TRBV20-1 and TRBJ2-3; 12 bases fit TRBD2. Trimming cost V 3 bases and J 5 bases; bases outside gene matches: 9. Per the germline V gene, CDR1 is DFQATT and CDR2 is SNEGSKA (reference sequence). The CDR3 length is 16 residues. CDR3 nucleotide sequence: TGCAGTGCTAGGGACCTGACTAGCGGGAGATTAGATACGCAGTATTTT. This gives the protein CSARDLTSGRLDTQYF.

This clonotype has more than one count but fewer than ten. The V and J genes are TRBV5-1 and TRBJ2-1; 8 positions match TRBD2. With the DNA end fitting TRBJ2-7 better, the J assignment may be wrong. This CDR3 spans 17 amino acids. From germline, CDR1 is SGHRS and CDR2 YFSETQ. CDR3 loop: CASSFGLAGPYYNEQYF. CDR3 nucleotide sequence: TGCGCCAGCAGCTTCGGTTTAGCGGGGCCCTACTACAATGAGCAGTACTTC.

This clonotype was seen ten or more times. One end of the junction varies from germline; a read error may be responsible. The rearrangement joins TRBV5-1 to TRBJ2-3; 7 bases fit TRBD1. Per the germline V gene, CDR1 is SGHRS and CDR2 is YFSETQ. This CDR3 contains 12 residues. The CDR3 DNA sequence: TGTGCCAGCAGCACAGGGGCAGATACGCAGTATTTT. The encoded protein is CASSTGADTQYF.

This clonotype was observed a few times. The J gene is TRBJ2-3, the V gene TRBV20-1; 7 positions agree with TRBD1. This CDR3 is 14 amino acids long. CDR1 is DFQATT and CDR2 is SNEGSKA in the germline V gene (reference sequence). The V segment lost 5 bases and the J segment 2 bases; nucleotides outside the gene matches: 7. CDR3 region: CSAQRDSNTDTQYF. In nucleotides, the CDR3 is TGCAGTGCTCAACGGGACAGTAACACAGATACGCAGTATTTT.

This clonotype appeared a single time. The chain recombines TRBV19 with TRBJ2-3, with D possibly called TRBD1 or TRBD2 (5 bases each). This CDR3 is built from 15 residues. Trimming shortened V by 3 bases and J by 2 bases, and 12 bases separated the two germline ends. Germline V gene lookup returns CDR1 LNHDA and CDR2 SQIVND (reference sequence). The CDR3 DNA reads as TGTGCCAGTAGTATGACCGGGACCTCCACAGATACGCAGTATTTT. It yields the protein CASSMTGTSTDTQYF.

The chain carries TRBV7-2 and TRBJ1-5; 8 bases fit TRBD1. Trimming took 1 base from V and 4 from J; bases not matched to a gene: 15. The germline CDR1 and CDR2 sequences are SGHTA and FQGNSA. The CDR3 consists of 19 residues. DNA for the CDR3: TGTGCCAGCAGCTTAGTATCCCGGGACAGGTTTTATTATAATCAGCCCCAGCATTTT. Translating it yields CASSLVSRDRFYYNQPQHF. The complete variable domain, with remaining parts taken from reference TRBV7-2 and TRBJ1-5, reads GAGVSQSPSNKVTEKGKDVELRCDPISGHTALYWYRQSLGQGLEFLIYFQGNSAPDKSGLPSDRFSAERTGGSVSTLTIQRTQQEDSAVYLCASSLVSRDRFYYNQPQHFGDGTRLSIL.